Given below is one TCR beta chain in context. What it recognizes is unknown. The CDR3 totals 14 residues. Germline lookup yields CDR1 SGHTA and CDR2 FQGNSA. The germline V and J ends were trimmed by 5 bases and 1 base, with 11 bases remaining between them. This sample was included in a study of T cell responses to AZD1222 COVID-19 vaccine. Sequencing was performed with immunoSEQ multiplex PCR; in TCRdb, only in-frame clones are kept and a portion is missing. The data show about 120,000 clones, 85% to 90% seen once. Whole-study results and caveats: Unmutated regions of variants are reportedly targeted by nearly half of spike-specific TCRs. Spike-spanning, vaccine-associated CD4 TCRs were dominant at 160-218 and 743-854. Spike-specific TCR breadth and depth both grew after two AZD1222 doses.

The chain joins TRBV7-2 to TRBJ1-2; a possible D gene is TRBD1 (6 bases). Sample: peripheral blood, taken 28 days after the second AZD1222 dose. The source of this sequence is an adult who received the AZD1222 COVID-19 vaccine. The CDR3 region is CASSTQGGNYGYTF. DNA for the CDR3: TGTGCCAGCAGCACACAGGGAGGTAACTATGGCTACACCTTC.